Reported below is one T cell receptor (beta chain). These data come from a study of blood T cell repertoires in COVID-19. Turning to the study itself: Donors in the United States, Italy and Spain gave samples during acute or convalescent COVID-19. The analysed material was cDNA or gDNA that came from T cells, B-cell-depleted T cells, or PBMCs.

Repertoires were generated with immunoSEQ multiplex PCR, while TCRdb's copy carries only in-frame clones and drops some. Of about 490,000 clones listed, approximately 85% are singletons. The TCR comes from a human donor in a cohort sampled during active COVID-19. Input material: peripheral blood.

The CDR3: CASIGSSYNSPLHF. CDR3 bases: TGTGCCAGCATAGGGAGCTCCTATAATTCACCCCTCCACTTT. The V and J genes are TRBV28 and TRBJ1-6; D gene uncertain. V lost 7 bases, J lost 0 bases, and 7 bases lay in between. Germline lookup yields CDR1 MDHEN and CDR2 SYDVKM. CDR3 size: 14 residues. The whole variable domain, remainder taken from reference TRBV28 and TRBJ1-6, is DVKVTQSSRYLVKRTGEKVFLECVQDMDHENMFWYRQDPGLGLRLIYFSYDVKMKEKGDIPEGYSVSREKKERFSLILESASTNQTSMYLCASIGSSYNSPLHFGNGTRLTVT.